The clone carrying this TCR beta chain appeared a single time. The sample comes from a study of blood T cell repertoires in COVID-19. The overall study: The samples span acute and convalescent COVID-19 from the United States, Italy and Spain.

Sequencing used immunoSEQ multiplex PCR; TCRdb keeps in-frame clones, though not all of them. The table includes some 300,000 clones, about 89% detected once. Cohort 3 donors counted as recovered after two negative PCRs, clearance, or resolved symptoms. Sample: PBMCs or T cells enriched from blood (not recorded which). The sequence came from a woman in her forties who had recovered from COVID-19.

CDR3 nucleotide sequence: TGCAGTGCTAACGGCTACGAGCAGTACTTC. Residues: CSANGYEQYF. The chain is built from TRBV20-1 and TRBJ2-7; D is unclear. V dropped 4 bases and J dropped 3 bases, with 4 bases sitting between them. In germline, CDR1 is DFQATT, CDR2 SNEGSKA (reference sequence). The CDR3 has 10 amino acids.